This TCR beta chain stems from a study of blood T cells in healthy people across ages. The CDR3 spans 15 residues. CDR1 and CDR2 (germline): SGHRS, YFSETQ. Germline trimming cut 2 bases from V and 4 bases from J; bases unmatched to any gene: 8. The table lists this clonotype with a few counts. PCR was performed a second time for about 7 to 11 cycles using a sample-barcoded 5' primer and a J-beta primer mix. TCRdb passed the 5' RACE reads through MiXCR, listing each CDR3 protein once. The sample has about 1.6 million distinct CDR3 sequences, roughly a third seen once; the top ten hold 11%. This TCR derives from a woman in her thirties in good health. This sequence joins TRBV5-1 and TRBJ1-2, with TRBD1 matching over 7 bases. Sequenced input: blood. CDR3 in DNA: TGCGCCAGCAGCTTCGGCGGGACAGCAGCCTATGGCTACACCTTC. It translates to CASSFGGTAAYGYTF.